These 5 T cell receptor beta chains share one sample of origin, sequenced in a study of blood T cell repertoires in COVID-19. The method was immunoSEQ multiplex PCR; TCRdb's version includes in-frame clones alone and lacks a portion of them. This sample yields around 370,000 clones, of which roughly 89% are seen a single time; roughly 3.3% belongs to the top ten. Material: peripheral blood. Receptors originate from a woman between 18 and 29 years old who had recovered from COVID-19.

The V call is TRBV24-1, the J call TRBJ2-1, with TRBD2 matching over 7 bases. The CDR3 is made up of 16 amino acids. The germline V gene encodes CDR1 KGHDR and CDR2 SFDVKD. After removal of 2 bases from V and 4 bases from J, the junction contained 7 bases not matched to a gene. In DNA form, the CDR3 reads TGTGCCACCAGTGATTCTTTTGCTAGCGGATACAATGAGCAGTTCTTC. Its protein is CATSDSFASGYNEQFF.

The chain combines TRBV5-4 with TRBJ1-2; D may be TRBD1 (6 bases). This CDR3 region has 15 residues. Germline V gives CDR1 SGHNT, CDR2 YYREEE (reference sequence). The V end lost 0 bases, the J end lost 2 bases, and 11 bases lay between the germline ends. The CDR3 DNA sequence: TGTGCCAGCAGCTTGGCCTGGCAGGGGAACTATGGCTACACCTTC. It encodes CASSLAWQGNYGYTF.

The chain recombines TRBV18 with TRBJ1-2; D is ambiguous. Germline V gives CDR1 KGHSH, CDR2 LQKENI. Trimming took off 8 bases at V and 2 bases at J, with 9 bases between the two ends. The CDR3 extends over 12 amino acids. CDR3 nucleotides: TGTGCCAGCCGACCGGGAAACTATGGCTACACCTTC. It yields the protein CASRPGNYGYTF.

The J gene is TRBJ1-1, the V gene TRBV11-2, with a weak D call TRBD1 (5 bases). Germline V gene data show CDR1 as SGHAT and CDR2 as FQNNGV. V lost 4 bases and J 1 base, leaving 16 bases between the germline ends. The CDR3 spans 16 residues. CDR3 DNA sequence: TGTGCCAGCAGCTGGCCCCGCGGGGGTTGGAACACTGAAGCTTTCTTT. Residues: CASSWPRGGWNTEAFF.

The gene calls are TRBV11-2 and TRBJ2-1; TRBD2 matches at 13 bases. The length of the CDR3 is 16 residues. J lost 4 bases, V lost 4 bases, and 4 bases had no gene match. The germline gives CDR1 SGHAT, CDR2 FQNNGV. In DNA, the CDR3 is TGTGCCAGCAGCTCGAGGACTAGCGGGGGTTACAATGAGCAGTTCTTC. This translates into CASSSRTSGGYNEQFF.